One sample yielded the 25 T cell receptor beta chains listed below, sequenced in a study of T cell changes during pregnancy in multiple sclerosis. Using immunoSEQ multiplex PCR, the repertoire was profiled, and TCRdb retains in-frame clones only, with some absent. This sample yields about 57,000 clones, of which around nine tenths are seen a single time; 0.37% belongs to the top ten. Sequencing was performed on CD4+ T cells from peripheral blood mononuclear cells, taken before pregnancy. These receptors originate from a female donor with multiple sclerosis, enrolled in a pregnancy study.

The chain is built from TRBV6-6 and TRBJ2-2; unclear D gene. With 6 bases removed from V and 0 bases from J, the gap between germline ends came to 8 bases. Germline CDR1 and CDR2: MNHNY and SVGAGI (reference sequence). This CDR3 has 14 amino acids. The CDR3: CASRRGANTGELFF. Here the CDR3 DNA reads TGTGCCAGCAGGAGAGGTGCGAACACCGGGGAGCTGTTTTTT.

This clone appeared a few times. V is TRBV27 and J is TRBJ1-4; D is possibly TRBD1 (5 bases). This CDR3 is built from 15 residues. The germline V gene encodes CDR1 MNHEY and CDR2 SMNVEV (reference sequence). Trimming took 5 bases from V and 3 from J, leaving 13 bases between them. CDR3 sequence reads: CASSPLGDSNEKLFF. The DNA for the CDR3 is TGTGCCAGCAGTCCCTTGGGGGACTCTAATGAAAAACTGTTTTTT.

V is TRBV2 and J is TRBJ2-2; 8 bases are shared with TRBD1. Losses at the gene ends were 1 base for V and 0 bases for J; bases not matched to a gene: 7. This CDR3 contains 18 residues. The germline gives CDR1 SNHLY, CDR2 FYNNEI. CDR3 bases: TGTGCCAGCAGTGAAGTGGCGACAGGGGCAGCGAACACCGGGGAGCTGTTTTTT. Translation gives CASSEVATGAANTGELFF.

The chain links TRBV5-1 to TRBJ2-5, with TRBD2 matching over 8 bases. J gave up 5 bases and V 3 bases, and 6 bases lay outside the gene matches. Germline V gene data show CDR1 as SGHRS and CDR2 as YFSETQ. The CDR3 has 14 residues. The CDR3, as DNA: TGCGCCAGCAGCTCGGGAGGGTATGGGGAGACCCAGTACTTC. Its translation is CASSSGGYGETQYF.

The CDR3, as DNA: TGCGCCAGCAGCTTAGGGCCGGGGACCGGGGAGCTGTTTTTT. As protein: CASSLGPGTGELFF. The chain carries TRBV5-1 and TRBJ2-2, with a possible D match to TRBD2 (5 bases). The CDR3 is 14 amino acids. CDR1 and CDR2 (germline): SGHRS, YFSETQ. The V and J ends lost 2 bases and 5 bases respectively, with 10 bases between them.

The V gene is TRBV19, the J gene TRBJ2-5, with 7 bases fitting TRBD2. CDR1 and CDR2 (germline): LNHDA, SQIVND (reference sequence). The ends lost 6 bases at V and 5 bases at J; junction bases unmatched: 12. The CDR3 extends over 15 amino acids. The CDR3 here is CASSEASGPRETQYF. DNA for the CDR3: TGTGCCAGTAGCGAGGCTAGCGGCCCCCGGGAGACCCAGTACTTC.

This chain links TRBV7-2 with TRBJ2-7; TRBD1 is a possible D gene (5 bases). CDR1 is SGHTA, CDR2 FQGNSA, per germline. The V and J ends lost 2 bases and 8 bases respectively, with 10 bases between them. The CDR3 consists of 12 residues. The CDR3 sequence: CASSLPQGKQYF. As DNA, the CDR3 is TGTGCCAGCAGCTTACCCCAGGGAAAGCAGTACTTC.

This rearrangement joins TRBV15 to TRBJ2-7, with a possible D match to TRBD1 (6 bases). The length of the CDR3 is 12 residues. CDR1 is LNHNV and CDR2 is YYDKDF in the germline V gene (reference sequence). V lost 5 bases and J lost 6, with 11 bases in between. The CDR3 sequence: CATSGHRVEQYF. CDR3 sequence (DNA): TGTGCCACCAGCGGCCACAGGGTCGAGCAGTACTTC. The full variable domain, completed using reference TRBV15 and TRBJ2-7, is DAMVIQNPRYQVTQFGKPVTLSCSQTLNHNVMYWYQQKSSQAPKLLFHYYDKDFNNEADTPDNFQSRRPNTSFCFLDIRSPGLGDTAMYLCATSGHRVEQYFGPGTRLTVT.

This sequence joins TRBV21-1 and TRBJ2-2; TRBD2, the table's D call, was not compared with the DNA. TRBV21-1 is assigned pseudogene status. This CDR3 is built from 15 residues. The CDR3: CASSKQVPGTGELFF. The CDR3 DNA reads TGTGCCAGCAGCAAACAAGTCCCGGGTACCGGGGAGCTGTTTTTT.

The V and J genes are TRBV30 and TRBJ1-3; 7 nucleotides line up with TRBD1. CDR3 length: 14 amino acids. CDR1 is GTSNPN, CDR2 SVGIG, per germline (reference sequence). Unmatched junction bases numbered 2, after V lost 3 bases and J lost 0 bases. DNA of the CDR3: TGTGCCTGGAGACGGGACAGCTCTGGAAACACCATATATTTT. Amino acid sequence: CAWRRDSSGNTIYF.

The V call is TRBV27, the J call TRBJ1-2; 7 positions agree with TRBD1. Germline V gene data show CDR1 as MNHEY and CDR2 as SMNVEV (reference sequence). Unmatched junction bases numbered 9, after V lost 1 base and J lost 7 bases. The CDR3 loop spans 15 amino acids. The CDR3 DNA follows: TGTGCCAGCAGTTTATTCGGCCGGGACAGTCTTGGCTACACCTTC. The encoded protein is CASSLFGRDSLGYTF.

This clone occurred a few times. The J gene is TRBJ2-2, the V gene TRBV9; 7 bases match TRBD1. J gave up 6 bases and V 4 bases, and 6 bases lay outside the gene matches. In germline, CDR1 is SGDLS, CDR2 YYNGEE. The CDR3 is made up of 14 amino acids. The CDR3 reads CASSLLTGAGELFF. CDR3 DNA: TGTGCCAGCAGCCTTCTTACAGGGGCCGGGGAGCTGTTTTTT.

This chain's CDR3 is CASSYSSGQETQYF. CDR3 bases: TGTGCCAGCAGTTATTCGTCGGGACAAGAGACCCAGTACTTC. V usage is TRBV6-6 and J usage is TRBJ2-5, with a possible D match to TRBD2 (5 bases). This CDR3 is 14 amino acids long. The germline gives CDR1 MNHNY, CDR2 SVGAGI (reference sequence). V was cut by 3 bases and J by 2 bases, with 10 bases left in between.

CDR3 sequence reads: CASRTTGGHYGYTF. CDR3 DNA: TGTGCCAGCCGAACGACAGGGGGACACTATGGCTACACCTTC. V is TRBV5-4 and J is TRBJ1-2, with 9 bases that match TRBD1. In germline, CDR1 is SGHNT, CDR2 YYREEE (reference sequence). V lost 7 bases and J lost 3; bases outside the gene matches: 7. The CDR3 extends over 14 amino acids.

The chain employs TRBV28 and TRBJ1-4; D is ambiguous. V lost 2 bases to trimming and J lost 8 bases, with 18 bases between them. The CDR3 totals 16 residues. The germline V gene has CDR1 MDHEN and CDR2 SYDVKM. The CDR3 DNA reads as TGTGCCAGCAGTTTAGTCGCGGGAGTGGGCAAGGAAAAACTGTTTTTT. Encoded protein: CASSLVAGVGKEKLFF.

This chain joins TRBV28 and TRBJ1-2, with TRBD1 identical over 8 bases. V shed 5 bases, J shed 4 bases, and the junction held 6 bases outside the gene matches. CDR1 and CDR2 from the germline V gene are MDHEN and SYDVKM. The CDR3 is made up of 14 amino acids. CDR3 bases: TGTGCCAGCAGTCAGCCTGACAGGGGCTATGGCTACACCTTC. Translating it yields CASSQPDRGYGYTF.

The rearrangement joins TRBV4-3 to TRBJ1-2, with 7 bases aligning to TRBD1. The germline V gene encodes CDR1 LGHNA and CDR2 YSLEER. CDR3 length: 14 residues. The junction had 9 bases not matched to a gene; V was cut back by 4 bases and J by 7 bases. The CDR3 DNA reads as TGCGCCAGCAGCCCTAAGACAGGGTCCGGTGGCTACACCTTC. Amino acids: CASSPKTGSGGYTF.

The sample holds one count of this clone. The chain combines TRBV19 with TRBJ2-3; 8 bases align to TRBD1. Germline CDR1 reads LNHDA; CDR2 reads SQIVND (reference sequence). J gave up 6 bases and V 5 bases, and 7 bases lay outside the gene matches. There are 14 residues in the CDR3. The DNA of the CDR3 is TGTGCCAGTAGTTCTGGACAGGGAACGGATACGCAGTATTTT. It translates to CASSSGQGTDTQYF.

This clone has more than one count but fewer than ten. The CDR3, as DNA: TGTGCCAGCAGTGAATTGGAGGGGAACTATGGCTACACCTTC. The encoded protein is CASSELEGNYGYTF. This chain joins TRBV6-1 and TRBJ1-2; D possibly corresponds to TRBD1 (5 bases). The V gene lost 2 bases and the J gene lost 2 bases, with 9 bases spanning the gap. The germline CDR1 and CDR2 sequences are MNHNS and SASEGT. The CDR3 totals 14 residues.

The chain couples TRBV19 to TRBJ2-1; D gene uncertain. This CDR3 has 13 residues. V lost 1 base and J 5 bases, leaving 6 bases between the germline ends. The germline V gene encodes CDR1 LNHDA and CDR2 SQIVND (reference sequence). CDR3 nucleotides: TGTGCCAGTAGTATAGGTCAGGACAATGAGCAGTTCTTC. Translation: CASSIGQDNEQFF.

V is TRBV2 and J is TRBJ1-1, with 10 positions matching TRBD1. V lost 7 bases, J lost 1 base, and 3 bases stayed unmatched. This CDR3 spans 14 amino acids. Germline assignment: CDR1 SNHLY and CDR2 FYNNEI. The CDR3 region is CASTRDRGNTEAFF. Here the CDR3 DNA reads TGTGCCAGCACTCGGGACAGGGGGAACACTGAAGCTTTCTTT. Variable domain in full (rest from reference TRBV2 and TRBJ1-1): EPEVTQTPSHQVTQMGQEVILRCVPISNHLYFYWYRQILGQKVEFLVSFYNNEISEKSEIFDDQFSVERPDGSNFTLKIRSTKLEDSAMYFCASTRDRGNTEAFFGQGTRLTVV.

This chain connects TRBV11-1 to TRBJ2-7, with D tentatively TRBD1 (6 bases). CDR3 length equals 15 residues. With 5 bases removed from V and 4 bases from J, the gap between germline ends came to 18 bases. Per the germline V gene, CDR1 is SGHAT and CDR2 is FQDESV (reference sequence). The CDR3 coding sequence is TGTGCCAGCAGCCTCCGATCCGGGACAAATTACGAGCAGTACTTC. Translating it yields CASSLRSGTNYEQYF.

The V gene is TRBV2, the J gene TRBJ1-4; maybe TRBD1 (6 bases). Germline lookup yields CDR1 SNHLY and CDR2 FYNNEI. Between the trimmed V and J ends, which lost 6 bases and 13 bases, there was a span of 18 bases. The CDR3 is made up of 13 amino acids. The CDR3 coding sequence is TGTGCCAGCAGCGTCACAGGGTACGGAGGACTGTTTTTT. It specifies CASSVTGYGGLFF.

This CDR3 is CASSLRGGAGSYEQYF. CDR3 in DNA: TGTGCCAGCAGCTTGAGGGGGGGAGCCGGCTCCTACGAGCAGTACTTC. The chain employs TRBV5-5 and TRBJ2-7; D may be TRBD2 (7 bases). V gave up 1 base and J gave up 0 bases, with 14 bases separating them. Germline assignment: CDR1 SGHKS and CDR2 YYEKEE (reference sequence). This CDR3 contains 16 residues.

This chain joins TRBV6-6 and TRBJ1-5; no reliable D call. CDR3 length equals 11 residues. Germline V lookup: CDR1 MNHNY, CDR2 SVGAGI (reference sequence). Trimming pared 5 bases from V and 11 bases from J, leaving 10 bases between. The CDR3 spells CASSAQWSQHF. The CDR3 coding sequence is TGTGCCAGCAGTGCTCAGTGGTCCCAGCATTTT.